The clone carrying this TCR beta chain turned up a few times. What it binds is unknown. This entry comes from a study of blood T cells in healthy people across ages. Findings of the study overall: TCR beta diversity, measured per million T cells, fell in a roughly linear way with age.

Next came a second PCR, run for roughly 6 to 11 cycles, which used a sample-barcoded 5' primer along with a J-beta primer mix. A single record per CDR3 protein comes from TCRdb applying MiXCR to the 5' RACE reads. The profile shows about 800,000 distinct CDR3 sequences, 20% to 25% of them singletons. Isolated per sample were at least 6 million PBMCs. Extraction yielded at least 5 micrograms of total RNA per sample. Per the germline V gene, CDR1 is MNHEY and CDR2 is SVGAGI. The CDR3 has 17 amino acids. The V and J ends lost 0 bases and 3 bases respectively, with 15 bases between them. The same sample was also studied in work on T cells of mothers and their children. That paper states: Per child, around 3 million TCR beta CDR3 reads were obtained, against over 10 million per mother.

The sequencing input was blood. The chain combines TRBV6-5 with TRBJ1-5; D is uncertain. This receptor was identified in a boy between 10 and 17 years old in good health. This chain's CDR3 is CASSYSAGLGDNQPQHF. CDR3 sequence (DNA): TGTGCCAGCAGTTACTCCGCGGGTCTGGGAGACAATCAGCCCCAGCATTTT.